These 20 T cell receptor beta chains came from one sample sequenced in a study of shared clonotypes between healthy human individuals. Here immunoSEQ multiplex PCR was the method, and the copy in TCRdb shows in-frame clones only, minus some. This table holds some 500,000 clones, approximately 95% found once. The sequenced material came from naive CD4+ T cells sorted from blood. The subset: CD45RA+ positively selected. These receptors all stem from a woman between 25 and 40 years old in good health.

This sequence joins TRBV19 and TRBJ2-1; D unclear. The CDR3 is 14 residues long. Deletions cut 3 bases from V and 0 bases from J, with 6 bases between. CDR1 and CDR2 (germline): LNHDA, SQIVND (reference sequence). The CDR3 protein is CASSISGSYNEQFF. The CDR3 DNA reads TGTGCCAGTAGTATTAGTGGCTCCTACAATGAGCAGTTCTTC.

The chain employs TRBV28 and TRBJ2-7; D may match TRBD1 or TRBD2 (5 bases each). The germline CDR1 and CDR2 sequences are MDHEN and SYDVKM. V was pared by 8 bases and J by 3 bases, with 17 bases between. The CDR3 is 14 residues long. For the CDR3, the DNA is TGTGCCAGCCGCGTACGGGGCATTGACTACGAGCAGTACTTC. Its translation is CASRVRGIDYEQYF.

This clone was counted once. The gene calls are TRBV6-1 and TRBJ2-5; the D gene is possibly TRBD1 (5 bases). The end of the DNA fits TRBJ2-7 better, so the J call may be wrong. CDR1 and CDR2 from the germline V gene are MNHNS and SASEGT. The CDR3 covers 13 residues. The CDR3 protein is CASSASRGAEQYF. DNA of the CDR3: TGTGCCAGCAGTGCTTCGCGTGGGGCCGAGCAGTACTTC.

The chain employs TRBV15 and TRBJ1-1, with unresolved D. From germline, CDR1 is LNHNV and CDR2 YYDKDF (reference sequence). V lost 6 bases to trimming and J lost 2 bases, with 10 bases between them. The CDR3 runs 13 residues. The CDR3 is CATSLGVNTEAFF. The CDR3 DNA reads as TGTGCCACCAGTCTCGGCGTTAACACTGAAGCTTTCTTT.

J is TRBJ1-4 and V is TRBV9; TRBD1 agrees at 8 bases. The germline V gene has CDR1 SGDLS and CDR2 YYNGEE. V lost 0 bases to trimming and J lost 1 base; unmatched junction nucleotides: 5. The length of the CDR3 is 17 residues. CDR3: CASSVGDRGGTNEKLFF. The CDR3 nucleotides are TGTGCCAGCAGCGTAGGAGACAGGGGTGGAACTAATGAAAAACTGTTTTTT.

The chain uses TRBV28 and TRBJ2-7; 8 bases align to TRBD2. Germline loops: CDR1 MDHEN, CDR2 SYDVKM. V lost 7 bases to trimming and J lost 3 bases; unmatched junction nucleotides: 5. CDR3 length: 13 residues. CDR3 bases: TGTGCCAGCAAAGGCGGGAGGAACTACGAGCAGTACTTC. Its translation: CASKGGRNYEQYF. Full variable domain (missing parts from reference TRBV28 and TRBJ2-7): DVKVTQSSRYLVKRTGEKVFLECVQDMDHENMFWYRQDPGLGLRLIYFSYDVKMKEKGDIPEGYSVSREKKERFSLILESASTNQTSMYLCASKGGRNYEQYFGPGTRLTVT.

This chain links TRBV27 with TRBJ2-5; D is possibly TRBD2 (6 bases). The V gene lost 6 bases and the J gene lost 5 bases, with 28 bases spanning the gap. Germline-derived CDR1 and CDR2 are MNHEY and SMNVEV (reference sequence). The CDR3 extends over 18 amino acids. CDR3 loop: CASSRLGDSAGTGETQYF. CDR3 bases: TGTGCCAGCAGCCGACTGGGGGACTCCGCCGGTACGGGGGAGACCCAGTACTTC.

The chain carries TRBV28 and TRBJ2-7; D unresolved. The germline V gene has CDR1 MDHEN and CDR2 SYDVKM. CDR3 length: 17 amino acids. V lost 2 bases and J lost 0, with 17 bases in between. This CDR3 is CASSLPGLKSSSYEQYF. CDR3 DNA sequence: TGTGCCAGCAGTTTACCAGGTCTCAAATCCAGCTCCTACGAGCAGTACTTC.

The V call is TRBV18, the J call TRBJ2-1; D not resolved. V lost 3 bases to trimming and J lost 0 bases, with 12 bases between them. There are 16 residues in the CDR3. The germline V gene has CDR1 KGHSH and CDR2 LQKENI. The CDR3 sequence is CASSPPSPGSYNEQFF. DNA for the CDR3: TGTGCCAGCTCACCCCCCTCGCCGGGCTCCTACAATGAGCAGTTCTTC.

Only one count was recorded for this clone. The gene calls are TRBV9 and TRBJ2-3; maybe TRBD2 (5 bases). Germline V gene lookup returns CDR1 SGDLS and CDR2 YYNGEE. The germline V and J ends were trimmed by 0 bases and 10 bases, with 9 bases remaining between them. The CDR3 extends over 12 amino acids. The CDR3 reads CASSVDSGSQYF. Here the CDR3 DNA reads TGTGCCAGCAGCGTAGATTCGGGATCGCAGTATTTT.

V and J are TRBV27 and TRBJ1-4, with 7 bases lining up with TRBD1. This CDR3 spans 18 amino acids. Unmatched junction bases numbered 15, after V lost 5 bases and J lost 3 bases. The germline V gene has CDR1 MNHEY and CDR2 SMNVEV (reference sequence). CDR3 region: CASSLQGLRSWPNEKLFF. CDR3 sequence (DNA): TGTGCCAGCAGTCTACAGGGGCTCCGCTCTTGGCCTAATGAAAAACTGTTTTTT.

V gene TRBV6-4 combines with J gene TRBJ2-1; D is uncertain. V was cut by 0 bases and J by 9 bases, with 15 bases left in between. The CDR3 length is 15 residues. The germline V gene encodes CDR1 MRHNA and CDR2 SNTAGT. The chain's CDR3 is CASSDSGSPGFEQFF. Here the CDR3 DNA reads TGTGCCAGCAGTGACTCCGGGTCCCCAGGTTTTGAGCAGTTCTTC.

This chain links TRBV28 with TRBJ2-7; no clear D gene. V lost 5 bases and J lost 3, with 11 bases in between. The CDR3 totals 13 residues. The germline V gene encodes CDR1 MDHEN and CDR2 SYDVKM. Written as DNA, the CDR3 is TGTGCCAGCAGTCGTGCTGCTCTCTACGAGCAGTACTTC. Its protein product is CASSRAALYEQYF.

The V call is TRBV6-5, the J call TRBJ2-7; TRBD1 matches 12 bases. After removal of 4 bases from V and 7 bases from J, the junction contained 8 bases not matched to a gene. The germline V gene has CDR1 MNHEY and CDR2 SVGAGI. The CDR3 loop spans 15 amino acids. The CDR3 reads CASSFAGTGGWEQYF. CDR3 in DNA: TGTGCCAGCAGTTTCGCCGGGACAGGGGGCTGGGAGCAGTACTTC.

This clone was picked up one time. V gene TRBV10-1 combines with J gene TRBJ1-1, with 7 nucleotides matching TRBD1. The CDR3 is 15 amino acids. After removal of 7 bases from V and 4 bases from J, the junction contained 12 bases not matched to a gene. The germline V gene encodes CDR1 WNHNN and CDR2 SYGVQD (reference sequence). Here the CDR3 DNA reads TGCGCCAGCACACAAGAAGAGACAGGGTTCACTGAAGCTTTCTTT. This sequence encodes CASTQEETGFTEAFF.

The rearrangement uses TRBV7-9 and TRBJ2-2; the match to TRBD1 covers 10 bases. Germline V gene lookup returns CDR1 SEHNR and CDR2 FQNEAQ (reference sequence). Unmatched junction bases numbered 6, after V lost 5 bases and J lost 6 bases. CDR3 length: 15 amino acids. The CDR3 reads CASSPDRGRAGELFF. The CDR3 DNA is TGTGCCAGCAGCCCAGACAGGGGGCGAGCCGGGGAGCTGTTTTTT. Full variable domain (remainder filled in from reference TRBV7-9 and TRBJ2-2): DTGVSQNPRHKITKRGQNVTFRCDPISEHNRLYWYRQTLGQGPEFLTYFQNEAQLEKSRLLSDRFSAERPKGSFSTLEIQRTEQGDSAMYLCASSPDRGRAGELFFGEGSRLTVL.

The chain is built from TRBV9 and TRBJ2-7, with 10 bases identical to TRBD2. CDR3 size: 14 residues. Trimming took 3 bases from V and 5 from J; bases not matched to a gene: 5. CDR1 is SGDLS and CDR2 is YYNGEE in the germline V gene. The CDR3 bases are TGTGCCAGCAGCGCCGGGACTAGCGTAAACGAGCAGTACTTC. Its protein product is CASSAGTSVNEQYF.

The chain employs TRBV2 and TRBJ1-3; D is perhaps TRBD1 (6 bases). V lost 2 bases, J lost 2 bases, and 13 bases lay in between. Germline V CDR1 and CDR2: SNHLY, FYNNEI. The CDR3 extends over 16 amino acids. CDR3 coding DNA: TGTGCCAGCAGTGAATGGGGGCAAACGCCTGGAAACACCATATATTTT. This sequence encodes CASSEWGQTPGNTIYF.

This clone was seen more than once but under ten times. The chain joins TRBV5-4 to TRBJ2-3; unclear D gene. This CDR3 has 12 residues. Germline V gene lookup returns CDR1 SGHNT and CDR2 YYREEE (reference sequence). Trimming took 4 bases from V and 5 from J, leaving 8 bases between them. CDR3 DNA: TGTGCCAGCAGCCGACTTCTAGATACGCAGTATTTT. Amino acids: CASSRLLDTQYF. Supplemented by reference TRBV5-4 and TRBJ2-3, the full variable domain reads ETGVTQSPTHLIKTRGQQVTLRCSSQSGHNTVSWYQQALGQGPQFIFQYYREEENGRGNFPPRFSGLQFPNYSSELNVNALELDDSALYLCASSRLLDTQYFGPGTRLTVL.

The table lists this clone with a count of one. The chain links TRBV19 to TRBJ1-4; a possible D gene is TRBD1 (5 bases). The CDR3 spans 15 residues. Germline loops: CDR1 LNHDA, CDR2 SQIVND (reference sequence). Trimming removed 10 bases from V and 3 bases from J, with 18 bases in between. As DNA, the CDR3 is TGTGCCACCAGGAGGCCCGGGGCTGCTAATGAAAAACTGTTTTTT. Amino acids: CATRRPGAANEKLFF.